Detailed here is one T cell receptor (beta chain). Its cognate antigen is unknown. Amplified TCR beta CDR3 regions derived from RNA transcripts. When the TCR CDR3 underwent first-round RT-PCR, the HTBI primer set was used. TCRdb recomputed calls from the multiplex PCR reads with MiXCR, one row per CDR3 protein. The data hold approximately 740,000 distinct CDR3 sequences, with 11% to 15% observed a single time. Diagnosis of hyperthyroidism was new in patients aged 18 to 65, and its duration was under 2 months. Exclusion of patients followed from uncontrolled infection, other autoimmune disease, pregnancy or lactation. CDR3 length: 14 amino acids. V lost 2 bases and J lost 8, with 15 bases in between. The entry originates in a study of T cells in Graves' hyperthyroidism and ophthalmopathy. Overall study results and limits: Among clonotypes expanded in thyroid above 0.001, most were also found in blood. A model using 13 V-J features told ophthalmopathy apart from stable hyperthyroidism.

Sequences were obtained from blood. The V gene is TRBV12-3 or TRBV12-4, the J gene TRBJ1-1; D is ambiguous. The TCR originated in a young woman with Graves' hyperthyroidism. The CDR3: CASSLNLGIGEAFF. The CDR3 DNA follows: TGTGCCAGCAGTTTAAATCTAGGGATAGGAGAAGCTTTCTTT.